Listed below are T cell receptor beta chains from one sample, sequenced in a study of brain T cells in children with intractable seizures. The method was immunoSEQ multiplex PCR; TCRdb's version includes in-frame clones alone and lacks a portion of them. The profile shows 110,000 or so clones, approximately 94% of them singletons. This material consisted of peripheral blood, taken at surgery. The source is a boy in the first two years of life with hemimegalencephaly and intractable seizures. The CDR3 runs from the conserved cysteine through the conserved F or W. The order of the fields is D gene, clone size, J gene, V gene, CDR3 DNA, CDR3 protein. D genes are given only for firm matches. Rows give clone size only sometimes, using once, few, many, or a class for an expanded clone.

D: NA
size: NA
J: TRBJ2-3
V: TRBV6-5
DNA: TGTGCCAGCAGCCACCCAGCCTCGGCAGCGACGCAGTATTTT
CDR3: CASSHPASAATQYF

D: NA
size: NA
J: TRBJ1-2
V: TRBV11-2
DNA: TGTGCCAGCAGCCCCATCGGCGGAGGATATGGCTACACCTTC
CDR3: CASSPIGGGYGYTF

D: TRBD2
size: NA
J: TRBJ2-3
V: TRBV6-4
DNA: TGTGCCAGCAGTGTGACTAGCGGGGAAGATACGCAGTATTTT
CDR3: CASSVTSGEDTQYF

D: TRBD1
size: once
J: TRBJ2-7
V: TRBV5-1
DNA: TGCGCCAGCAGCCGCCCGGGACAGGGGGCGCGAGAGCAGTACTTC
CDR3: CASSRPGQGAREQYF

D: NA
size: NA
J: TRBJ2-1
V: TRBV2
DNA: TGTGCCAGCGGCCCGGACTACCTAAACAATGAGCAGTTCTTC
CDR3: CASGPDYLNNEQFF

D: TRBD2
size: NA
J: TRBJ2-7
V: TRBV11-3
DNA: TGTGCCAGCAGCTCACCGGGACTAGCGGGAGTTGAGCAGTACTTC
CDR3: CASSSPGLAGVEQYF

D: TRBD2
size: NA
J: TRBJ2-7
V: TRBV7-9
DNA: TGTGCCAGCAGCCCCCCGGGGGGGTATAAGCCTTACGAGCAGTACTTC
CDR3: CASSPPGGYKPYEQYF

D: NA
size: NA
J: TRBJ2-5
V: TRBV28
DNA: TGTGCCAGCAGTTTGCTAACAGGCCCTCAAGAGACCCAGTACTTC
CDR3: CASSLLTGPQETQYF

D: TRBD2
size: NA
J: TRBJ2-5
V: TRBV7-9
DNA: TGTGCCAGCAGCCTCGGACTAGATTTGATAGAGACCCAGTACTTC
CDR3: CASSLGLDLIETQYF

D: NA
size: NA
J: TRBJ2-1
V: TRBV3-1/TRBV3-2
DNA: TGTGCCAGCAGCCAAGTAAGGCTCCACAATGAGCAGTTCTTC
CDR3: CASSQVRLHNEQFF

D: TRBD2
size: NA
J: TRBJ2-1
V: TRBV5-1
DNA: TGCGCCAGCAGCTTGGGGACGCGTAGCGGGAGTTTCGAGCAGTTCTTC
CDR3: CASSLGTRSGSFEQFF

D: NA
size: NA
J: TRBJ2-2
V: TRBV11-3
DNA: TGTGCCAGCAGCTCGGCCGGGGAGCTGTTTTTT
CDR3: CASSSAGELFF

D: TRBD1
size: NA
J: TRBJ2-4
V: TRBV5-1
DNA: TGCGCCAGCAGCCCAGGACAGGCCGGTCTAAGGGCCGGTCTACAAAACATTCAGTACTTC
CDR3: CASSPGQAGLRAGLQNIQYF

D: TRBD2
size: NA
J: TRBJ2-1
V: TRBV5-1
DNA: TGCGCCAGCAGCTCTACTAGCGGGAAGTCGAAGATTGAGTTCTTC
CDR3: CASSSTSGKSKIEFF

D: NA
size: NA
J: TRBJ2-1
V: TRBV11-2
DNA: TGTGCCAGCAGAATAGCGTCGAGCTCCTACAATGAGCAGTTCTTC
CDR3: CASRIASSSYNEQFF

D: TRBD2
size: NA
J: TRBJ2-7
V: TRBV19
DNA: TGTGCCAGTACCCCCGGGGCTAGCGGGAGGTACGAGCAGTACTTC
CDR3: CASTPGASGRYEQYF

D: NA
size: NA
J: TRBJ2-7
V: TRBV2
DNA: TGTGCCAGCAGTCTATACGAGCAGTACTTC
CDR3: CASSLYEQYF

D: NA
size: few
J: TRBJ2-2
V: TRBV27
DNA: TGTGCCAGCAGTTTGAACACCGGGGAGCTGTTTTTT
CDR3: CASSLNTGELFF

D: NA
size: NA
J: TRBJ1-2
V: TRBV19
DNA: TGTGCCAGTAGTATTGAGGGGCCTAGCGGCTACACCTTC
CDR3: CASSIEGPSGYTF